This note documents a single T cell receptor beta chain sequence. The antigen remains unidentified. TCRdb's table, derived via immunoSEQ multiplex PCR, lists solely in-frame clones and lacks some. The sample records about 240,000 clones, about 80% being singletons. This entry comes from a study of Tregs in tolerant kidney transplant recipients. Unstimulated Tregs (CD4+CD25+CD127-) and CD4+CD25- non-Tregs were sorted from PBMCs. Study conclusions and caveats: This study did not directly address biological reproducibility. Findings come from small patient numbers and require larger validation. Tregs expanded with activated donor B cells seemed most donor-specific.

The CDR3 is 13 amino acids. Germline V lookup: CDR1 SNHLY, CDR2 FYNNEI. Germline trimming cut 6 bases from V and 7 bases from J; bases unmatched to any gene: 4. The chain combines TRBV2 with TRBJ1-5; TRBD1 matches at 9 bases. The sequence derives from a human donor in good health. Sequenced sample: CD4+ T cells from blood. The CDR3 is CASRTGGWQPQHF. CDR3 DNA sequence: TGTGCCAGCAGAACAGGGGGCTGGCAGCCCCAGCATTTT.